This TCR beta chain derives from a study of blood T cell repertoires in COVID-19. Turning to the study itself: The United States, Italy and Spain were the sources of the acute and convalescent COVID-19 samples.

In the original analysis: Reference gene primers were amplified, and this amplification served to estimate nucleated cell counts. The assay was immunoSEQ multiplex PCR, and TCRdb's table has in-frame clones only and misses some. The D gene and trimming were derived from the DNA, and the V and J assignments and clone size from that table. This table has 360,000 or so clones, around 90% appearing once. The Seattle patients joined while their infection was active and were tracked longitudinally afterward. The sample was peripheral blood. The sequence was collected from a woman aged 55-70 years with COVID-19, enrolled during active disease.

The chain's CDR3 is CASSPPQGGRGSYNSPLHF. The CDR3, as DNA: TGTGCCAGCAGCCCCCCACAGGGCGGCCGGGGCTCCTATAATTCACCCCTCCACTTT. V and J are TRBV3-1 (or the pseudogene TRBV3-2) and TRBJ1-6; D is perhaps TRBD1 (6 bases). The CDR3 length is 19 residues. With 4 bases removed from V and 0 bases from J, the gap between germline ends came to 19 bases. Germline V gives CDR1 LGHDT, CDR2 YNNKEL (reference sequence).